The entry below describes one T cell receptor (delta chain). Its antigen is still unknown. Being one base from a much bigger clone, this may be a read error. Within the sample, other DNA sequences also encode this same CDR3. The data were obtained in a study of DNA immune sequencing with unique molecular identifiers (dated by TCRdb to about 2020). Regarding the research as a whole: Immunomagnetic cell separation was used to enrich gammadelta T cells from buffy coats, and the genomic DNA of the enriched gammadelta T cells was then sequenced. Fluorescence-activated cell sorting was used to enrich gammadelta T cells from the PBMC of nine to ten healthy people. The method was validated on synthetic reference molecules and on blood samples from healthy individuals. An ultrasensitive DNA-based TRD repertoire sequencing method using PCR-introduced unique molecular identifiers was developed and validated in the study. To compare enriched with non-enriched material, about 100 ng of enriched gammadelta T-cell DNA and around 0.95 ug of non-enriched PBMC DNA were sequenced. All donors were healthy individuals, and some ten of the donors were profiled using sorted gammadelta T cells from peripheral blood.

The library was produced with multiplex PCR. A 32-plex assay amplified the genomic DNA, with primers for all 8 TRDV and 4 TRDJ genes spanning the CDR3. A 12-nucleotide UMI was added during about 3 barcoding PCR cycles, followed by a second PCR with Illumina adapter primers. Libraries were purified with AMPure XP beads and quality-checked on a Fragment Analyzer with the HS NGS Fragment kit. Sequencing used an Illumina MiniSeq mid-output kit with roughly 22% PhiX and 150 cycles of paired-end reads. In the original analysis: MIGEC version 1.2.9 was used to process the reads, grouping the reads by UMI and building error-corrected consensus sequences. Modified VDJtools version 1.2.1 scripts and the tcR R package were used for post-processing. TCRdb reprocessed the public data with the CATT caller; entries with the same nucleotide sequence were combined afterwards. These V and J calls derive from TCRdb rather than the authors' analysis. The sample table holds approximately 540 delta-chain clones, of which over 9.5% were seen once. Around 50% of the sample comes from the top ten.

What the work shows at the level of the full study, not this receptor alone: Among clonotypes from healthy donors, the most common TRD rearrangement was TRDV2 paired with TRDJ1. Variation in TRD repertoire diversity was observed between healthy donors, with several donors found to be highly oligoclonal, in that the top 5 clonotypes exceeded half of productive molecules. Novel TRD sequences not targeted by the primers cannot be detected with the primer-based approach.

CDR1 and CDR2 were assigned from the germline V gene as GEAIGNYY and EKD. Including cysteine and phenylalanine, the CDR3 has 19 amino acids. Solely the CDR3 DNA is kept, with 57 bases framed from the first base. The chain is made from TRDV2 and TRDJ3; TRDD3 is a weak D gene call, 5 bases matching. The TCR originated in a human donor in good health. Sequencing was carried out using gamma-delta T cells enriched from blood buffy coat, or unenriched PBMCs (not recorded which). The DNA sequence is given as TGTGCCTGTGACACCGCCGGGGGGGCTAGCTCCTGGGACACCCGACAAATGTTTTTC. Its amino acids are CACDTAGGASSWDTRQMFF.